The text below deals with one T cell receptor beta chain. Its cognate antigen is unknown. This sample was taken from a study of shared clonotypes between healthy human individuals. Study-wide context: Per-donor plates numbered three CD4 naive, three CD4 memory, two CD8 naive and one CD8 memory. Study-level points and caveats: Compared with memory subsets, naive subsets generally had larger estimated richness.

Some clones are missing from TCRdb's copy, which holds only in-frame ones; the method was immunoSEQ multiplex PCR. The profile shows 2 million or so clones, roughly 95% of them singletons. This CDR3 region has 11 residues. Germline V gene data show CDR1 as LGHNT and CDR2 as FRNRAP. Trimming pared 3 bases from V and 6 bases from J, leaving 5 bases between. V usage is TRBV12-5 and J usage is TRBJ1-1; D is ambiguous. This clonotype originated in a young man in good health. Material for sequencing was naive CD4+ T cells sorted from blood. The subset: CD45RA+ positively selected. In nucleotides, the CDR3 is TGTGCTAGTGGTTTTTATCCTGAAGCTTTCTTT. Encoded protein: CASGFYPEAFF.